The rows below give T cell receptor beta chains drawn from one sample of a study of blood T cell repertoires in COVID-19. Repertoires were generated with immunoSEQ multiplex PCR, while TCRdb's copy carries only in-frame clones and drops some. Of 150,000 to 200,000 clones listed, about 80% are singletons. The material sequenced was PBMCs or T cells enriched from blood (not recorded which). These TCRs come from an older woman with acute COVID-19. Each CDR3 is given with its conserved first and last residue. A D gene is named only where the DNA matches it firmly. Clone size is shown for a subset of rows, as once, few, many or a class of expanded clone.

clone_size: .; j_call: TRBJ1-6; v_call: TRBV11-2; d_call: .; cdr3_aa: CASSSGPRGYSPLHF; cdr3_nt: TGTGCCAGCAGCTCCGGGCCAAGGGGGTATTCACCCCTCCACTTT
clone_size: .; j_call: TRBJ1-1; v_call: TRBV10-3; d_call: TRBD1; cdr3_aa: CATEAGQGLFSGISEAFF; cdr3_nt: TGTGCCACCGAGGCGGGACAGGGCCTTTTTAGCGGGATCTCTGAAGCTTTCTTT
clone_size: .; j_call: TRBJ2-3; v_call: TRBV7-8; d_call: TRBD2; cdr3_aa: CASSSKPRLAGGRSTDTQYF; cdr3_nt: TGTGCCAGCAGCTCCAAACCAAGACTAGCGGGGGGCCGCAGCACAGATACGCAGTATTTT
clone_size: .; j_call: TRBJ2-3; v_call: TRBV29-1; d_call: .; cdr3_aa: CSVPGETTDTQYF; cdr3_nt: TGCAGCGTCCCCGGGGAAACCACAGATACGCAGTATTTT
clone_size: once; j_call: TRBJ2-5; v_call: TRBV24-1; d_call: TRBD2; cdr3_aa: CATSESGGKETQYF; cdr3_nt: TGTGCCACCAGTGAAAGCGGGGGGAAAGAGACCCAGTACTTC
clone_size: .; j_call: TRBJ2-5; v_call: TRBV14; d_call: .; cdr3_aa: CASSQPGAETQYF; cdr3_nt: TGTGCCAGCAGCCAACCAGGGGCAGAGACCCAGTACTTC
clone_size: .; j_call: TRBJ1-2; v_call: TRBV20-1; d_call: .; cdr3_aa: CSASRGYGYTF; cdr3_nt: TGCAGTGCCAGCAGGGGCTATGGCTACACCTTC
clone_size: few; j_call: TRBJ2-3; v_call: TRBV18; d_call: TRBD2; cdr3_aa: CASSISSGRARTDTQYF; cdr3_nt: TGTGCCAGCTCAATCTCTAGCGGGAGGGCCCGAACAGATACGCAGTATTTT
clone_size: .; j_call: TRBJ1-1; v_call: TRBV27; d_call: .; cdr3_aa: CASSPFRVTEAFF; cdr3_nt: TGTGCCAGCAGTCCCTTCAGGGTCACTGAAGCTTTCTTT
clone_size: .; j_call: TRBJ2-4; v_call: TRBV5-5; d_call: .; cdr3_aa: CASSLRWAADHDGDF; cdr3_nt: TGTGCCAGCAGCTTGAGGTGGGCGGCAGACCATGACGGGGACTTC
clone_size: .; j_call: TRBJ1-3; v_call: TRBV4-3; d_call: .; cdr3_aa: CASSQETSGTSGNTIYF; cdr3_nt: TGCGCCAGCAGCCAAGAAACCTCGGGGACATCTGGAAACACCATATATTTT
clone_size: .; j_call: TRBJ1-3; v_call: TRBV5-5; d_call: .; cdr3_aa: CASNPGILSGNTIYF; cdr3_nt: TGTGCCAGCAACCCCGGAATACTATCTGGAAACACCATATATTTT
clone_size: few; j_call: TRBJ2-3; v_call: TRBV11-2; d_call: TRBD2; cdr3_aa: CASSLDGRQRGGTDTQYF; cdr3_nt: TGTGCCAGCAGCTTAGATGGTCGTCAGCGGGGGGGCACAGATACGCAGTATTTT
clone_size: .; j_call: TRBJ2-1; v_call: TRBV5-6; d_call: TRBD2; cdr3_aa: CASSGAGGRHHNEQFF; cdr3_nt: TGTGCCAGCAGCGGGGCGGGGGGGCGGCACCACAATGAGCAGTTCTTC
clone_size: few; j_call: TRBJ1-1; v_call: TRBV3-1/TRBV3-2; d_call: .; cdr3_aa: CASSPRTNTEAFF; cdr3_nt: TGTGCCAGCAGCCCGCGTACGAACACTGAAGCTTTCTTT
clone_size: .; j_call: TRBJ1-2; v_call: TRBV29-1; d_call: .; cdr3_aa: CSVYSNYGYTF; cdr3_nt: TGCAGCGTCTATTCTAACTATGGCTACACCTTC
clone_size: .; j_call: TRBJ1-5; v_call: TRBV23-1; d_call: .; cdr3_aa: CASTQIGGSRRGQPQHF; cdr3_nt: TGCGCCAGCACTCAGATAGGCGGGTCTCGGCGGGGTCAGCCCCAGCATTTT
clone_size: .; j_call: TRBJ1-2; v_call: TRBV19; d_call: TRBD1; cdr3_aa: CASTPRGAGGQFNYGYTF; cdr3_nt: TGTGCCAGTACCCCCCGGGGGGCAGGGGGCCAATTTAACTATGGCTACACCTTC
clone_size: .; j_call: TRBJ2-2; v_call: TRBV7-2; d_call: .; cdr3_aa: CASSLLGRPSTGELFF; cdr3_nt: TGTGCCAGCAGCTTATTGGGGCGCCCTTCCACCGGGGAGCTGTTTTTT
clone_size: few; j_call: TRBJ2-1; v_call: TRBV4-1; d_call: .; cdr3_aa: CASRQATGRYNEQFF; cdr3_nt: TGCGCCAGCAGACAAGCAACGGGGAGGTACAATGAGCAGTTCTTC
clone_size: .; j_call: TRBJ2-2; v_call: TRBV18; d_call: TRBD1; cdr3_aa: CASSPLLTGTNTGELFF; cdr3_nt: TGTGCCAGCTCACCTCTGTTGACAGGGACGAACACCGGGGAGCTGTTTTTT
clone_size: .; j_call: TRBJ1-2; v_call: TRBV27; d_call: .; cdr3_aa: CASSFRGGIGYTF; cdr3_nt: TGTGCCAGCAGTTTTCGGGGGGGAATTGGCTACACCTTC
clone_size: .; j_call: TRBJ2-1; v_call: TRBV7-9; d_call: TRBD2; cdr3_aa: CASREGGPHDEQFF; cdr3_nt: TGTGCCTCAAGGGAGGGAGGGCCGCATGATGAGCAGTTCTTC
clone_size: .; j_call: TRBJ2-3; v_call: TRBV6-2/TRBV6-3; d_call: .; cdr3_aa: CASSYREDTQYF; cdr3_nt: TGTGCCAGCAGTTACCGGGAGGATACGCAGTATTTT
clone_size: .; j_call: TRBJ1-4; v_call: TRBV5-1; d_call: TRBD1; cdr3_aa: CASSITGTGSEKLFF; cdr3_nt: TGCGCCAGCAGCATTACCGGGACAGGGAGTGAAAAACTGTTTTTT
clone_size: .; j_call: TRBJ1-5; v_call: TRBV19; d_call: .; cdr3_aa: CASSPEGIAGSQPQHF; cdr3_nt: TGTGCCAGTAGTCCTGAGGGAATTGCGGGAAGTCAGCCCCAGCATTTT
clone_size: .; j_call: TRBJ2-3; v_call: TRBV4-2; d_call: .; cdr3_aa: CASSQESGSIGRTDTQYF; cdr3_nt: TGTGCCAGCAGCCAAGAATCGGGGAGCATAGGTCGCACAGATACGCAGTATTTT
clone_size: .; j_call: TRBJ1-6; v_call: TRBV6-5; d_call: TRBD1; cdr3_aa: CASSPTTGINSPLHF; cdr3_nt: TGTGCCAGCAGCCCGACGACAGGGATTAATTCACCCCTCCACTTT
clone_size: few; j_call: TRBJ1-1; v_call: TRBV28; d_call: .; cdr3_aa: CASSLSVTEAFF; cdr3_nt: TGTGCCAGCAGTTTGTCAGTCACTGAAGCTTTCTTT
clone_size: .; j_call: TRBJ1-1; v_call: TRBV6-5; d_call: TRBD1; cdr3_aa: CASRNNDRVTEAFF; cdr3_nt: TGTGCCAGCAGGAACAACGACAGGGTCACTGAAGCTTTCTTT
clone_size: .; j_call: TRBJ1-5; v_call: TRBV29-1; d_call: TRBD1; cdr3_aa: CSVATGATQPQHF; cdr3_nt: TGCAGCGTTGCGACAGGGGCAACTCAGCCCCAGCATTTT
clone_size: .; j_call: TRBJ2-1; v_call: TRBV6-5; d_call: TRBD2; cdr3_aa: CATESGRGSEQFF; cdr3_nt: TGTGCCACCGAAAGCGGGAGGGGTAGCGAGCAGTTCTTC
clone_size: .; j_call: TRBJ1-1; v_call: TRBV10-3; d_call: .; cdr3_aa: CAIGQGQSEAFF; cdr3_nt: TGTGCCATCGGTCAGGGACAATCTGAAGCTTTCTTT
clone_size: once; j_call: TRBJ1-2; v_call: TRBV23-1; d_call: TRBD1; cdr3_aa: CASPTGTGGYYGYTF; cdr3_nt: TGCGCCAGTCCCACCGGGACAGGGGGATACTATGGCTACACCTTC
clone_size: .; j_call: TRBJ1-2; v_call: TRBV9; d_call: TRBD1; cdr3_aa: CASSAWTGGTTF; cdr3_nt: TGTGCCAGCAGCGCCTGGACAGGTGGGACAACCTTC
clone_size: .; j_call: TRBJ1-5; v_call: TRBV12-3/TRBV12-4; d_call: TRBD1; cdr3_aa: CASMTGRNQPQHF; cdr3_nt: TGTGCCAGCATGACAGGGAGGAATCAGCCCCAGCATTTT
clone_size: .; j_call: TRBJ2-5; v_call: TRBV9; d_call: .; cdr3_aa: CASSVALSLTETQYF; cdr3_nt: TGTGCCAGCAGCGTGGCCCTTTCGCTTACGGAGACCCAGTACTTC
clone_size: few; j_call: TRBJ1-1; v_call: TRBV9; d_call: .; cdr3_aa: CASSGRLNTEAFF; cdr3_nt: TGTGCCAGCAGCGGTCGACTTAACACTGAAGCTTTCTTT
clone_size: .; j_call: TRBJ2-3; v_call: TRBV4-3; d_call: TRBD2; cdr3_aa: CASSQGASALAGFRVADTQYF; cdr3_nt: TGCGCCAGCAGCCAAGGGGCCTCGGCACTAGCGGGGTTCAGGGTGGCAGATACGCAGTATTTT
clone_size: once; j_call: TRBJ2-2; v_call: TRBV5-4; d_call: .; cdr3_aa: CASELRGPNTGELFF; cdr3_nt: TGTGCCAGCGAGTTACGGGGTCCGAACACCGGGGAGCTGTTTTTT
clone_size: .; j_call: TRBJ2-4; v_call: TRBV27; d_call: TRBD2; cdr3_aa: CASSFASGTVSKNIQYF; cdr3_nt: TGTGCCAGCAGTTTTGCTAGCGGGACGGTGTCCAAAAACATTCAGTACTTC
clone_size: .; j_call: TRBJ1-2; v_call: TRBV24-1; d_call: TRBD1; cdr3_aa: CATSGTGTNYGYTF; cdr3_nt: TGTGCCACCTCCGGGACAGGAACTAACTATGGCTACACCTTC
clone_size: .; j_call: TRBJ1-1; v_call: TRBV6-2/TRBV6-3; d_call: TRBD1; cdr3_aa: CASSRGDRGTEAFF; cdr3_nt: TGTGCCAGCAGTAGGGGGGACAGGGGCACTGAAGCTTTCTTT
clone_size: .; j_call: TRBJ1-6; v_call: TRBV28; d_call: .; cdr3_aa: CASSLSRGNSPLHF; cdr3_nt: TGTGCCAGCAGTCTGTCTAGGGGGAATTCACCCCTCCACTTT
clone_size: .; j_call: TRBJ2-2; v_call: TRBV10-3; d_call: TRBD2; cdr3_aa: CAHGGANTGELFF; cdr3_nt: TGTGCCCACGGGGGGGCTAACACCGGGGAGCTGTTTTTT
clone_size: once; j_call: TRBJ2-1; v_call: TRBV14; d_call: TRBD2; cdr3_aa: CASSQGILAGVTFF; cdr3_nt: TGTGCCAGCAGCCAGGGAATACTAGCGGGAGTGACGTTCTTC
clone_size: .; j_call: TRBJ2-2; v_call: TRBV6-5; d_call: TRBD1; cdr3_aa: CASKATGVDTGELFF; cdr3_nt: TGTGCCAGTAAAGCTACAGGGGTCGACACCGGGGAGCTGTTTTTT
clone_size: .; j_call: TRBJ1-2; v_call: TRBV30; d_call: .; cdr3_aa: CAWRLLTYGYTF; cdr3_nt: TGTGCCTGGAGGCTCCTGACATATGGCTACACCTTC
clone_size: few; j_call: TRBJ2-1; v_call: TRBV10-3; d_call: .; cdr3_aa: CAISEGRPGIEQFF; cdr3_nt: TGTGCCATCAGTGAGGGCAGGCCAGGGATTGAGCAGTTCTTC
clone_size: .; j_call: TRBJ1-2; v_call: TRBV30; d_call: .; cdr3_aa: CAGGGTSNYGYTF; cdr3_nt: TGTGCTGGGGGCGGCACCTCTAACTATGGCTACACCTTC
clone_size: .; j_call: TRBJ2-5; v_call: TRBV9; d_call: TRBD1; cdr3_aa: CASSTQTPNRGPRDQETQYF; cdr3_nt: TGTGCCAGCAGCACCCAGACCCCCAACAGGGGGCCCAGGGACCAAGAGACCCAGTACTTC
clone_size: .; j_call: TRBJ1-5; v_call: TRBV20-1; d_call: TRBD1; cdr3_aa: CSARGQGGQPQHF; cdr3_nt: TGCAGTGCTCGTGGACAGGGCGGACAGCCCCAGCATTTT